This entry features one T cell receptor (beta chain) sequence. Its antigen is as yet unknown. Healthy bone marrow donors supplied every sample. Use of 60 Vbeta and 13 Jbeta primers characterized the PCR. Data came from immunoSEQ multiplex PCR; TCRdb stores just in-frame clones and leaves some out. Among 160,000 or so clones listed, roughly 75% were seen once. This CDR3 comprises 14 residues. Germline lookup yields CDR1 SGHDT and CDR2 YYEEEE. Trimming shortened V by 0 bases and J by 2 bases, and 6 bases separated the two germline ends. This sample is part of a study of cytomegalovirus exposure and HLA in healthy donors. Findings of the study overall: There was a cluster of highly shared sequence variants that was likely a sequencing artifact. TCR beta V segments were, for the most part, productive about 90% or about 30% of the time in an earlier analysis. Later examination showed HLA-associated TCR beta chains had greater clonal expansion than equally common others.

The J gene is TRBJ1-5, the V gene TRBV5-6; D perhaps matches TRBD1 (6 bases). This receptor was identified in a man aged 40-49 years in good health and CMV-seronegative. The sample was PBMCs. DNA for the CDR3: TGTGCCAGCAGCTTGGGGACAGGCAATCAGCCCCAGCATTTT. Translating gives CASSLGTGNQPQHF.